This T cell receptor beta chain was documented in a study of control samples from healthy donors and cancer patients. Sequencing used immunoSEQ multiplex PCR; TCRdb keeps in-frame clones, though not all of them. This sample has about 120,000 clones, with around 87% found just once. CDR3 length: 13 amino acids. Trimming took 5 bases from V and 1 from J; bases not matched to a gene: 1. Germline CDR1 reads ENHRY; CDR2 reads SYGVKD. The rearrangement links TRBV10-3 to TRBJ2-5, with 7 bases matching TRBD2. The origin of this receptor is a man aged 40-49 years in good health. Input material: blood. The CDR3 is CAISWTSQETQYF. The CDR3 DNA is TGTGCCATCAGTTGGACTAGCCAAGAGACCCAGTACTTC.